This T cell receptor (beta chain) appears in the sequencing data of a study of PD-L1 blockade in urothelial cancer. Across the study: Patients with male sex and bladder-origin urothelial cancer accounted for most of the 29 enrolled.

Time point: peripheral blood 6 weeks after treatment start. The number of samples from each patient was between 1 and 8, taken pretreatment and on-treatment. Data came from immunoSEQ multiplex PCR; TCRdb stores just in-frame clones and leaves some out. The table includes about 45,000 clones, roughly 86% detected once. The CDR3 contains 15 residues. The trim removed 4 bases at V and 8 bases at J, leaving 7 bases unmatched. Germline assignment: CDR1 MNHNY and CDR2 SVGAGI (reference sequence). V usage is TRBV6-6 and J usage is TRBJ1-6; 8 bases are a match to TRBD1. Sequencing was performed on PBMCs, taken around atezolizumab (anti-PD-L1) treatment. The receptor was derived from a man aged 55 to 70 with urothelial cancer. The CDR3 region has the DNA TGTGCCAGCAGTTCTGGACAGGGCCAACATTCACCCCTCCACTTT. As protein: CASSSGQGQHSPLHF.